The 21 T cell receptor beta chains below were found in one sample sequenced in a study of cytomegalovirus exposure and HLA in healthy donors (dated by TCRdb to the late 2010s). The library was prepared using the immunoSEQ multiplex PCR assay. A mixture of 60 forward primers for TCR Vbeta segments and 13 reverse primers for TCR Jbeta segments was used in the multiplex PCR. As stored in TCRdb, this immuneACCESS dataset retains in-frame rearrangements with V and J assigned. A fraction of the clones does not appear; measured against another copy, unresolved V genes explain less than half of the discrepancy, and the remainder lacks a known reason. The sample table records 130,000 or so clones; 70% to 85% of these occur just once. Approximately 1.9% of the sample is in the top ten clones. The sample taken for sequencing was PBMCs. These receptor sequences come from a woman between 35 and 50 years old in good health and CMV-seronegative.

This clone was observed a handful of times. The chain links TRBV6-1 to TRBJ2-3; 8 bases are shared with TRBD1. The V and J ends lost 4 bases and 8 bases, in that order; junction bases with no gene match: 14. Germline CDR1 MNHNS, CDR2 SASEGT. The length of the CDR3 is 16 residues. This CDR3 reads CASSAGRQGATGTQYF. The CDR3 bases are TGTGCCAGCAGTGCTGGACGGCAGGGGGCGACCGGTACGCAGTATTTT.

The V and J genes are TRBV5-4 and TRBJ2-3; 7 bases map to TRBD2. V lost 1 base, J lost 5 bases, and 13 bases stayed unmatched. Per the germline V gene, CDR1 is SGHNT and CDR2 is YYREEE (reference sequence). CDR3 length: 17 amino acids. This chain's CDR3 is CASSLISAGVWGDTQYF. As DNA, the CDR3 is TGTGCCAGCAGCTTGATTTCGGCGGGAGTCTGGGGAGATACGCAGTATTTT.

This clone was counted a single time. CDR3 residues: CASSFLGGGTFDTQYF. DNA of the CDR3: TGTGCCAGCAGTTTCTTGGGAGGCGGGACGTTCGATACGCAGTATTTT. The V gene is TRBV28, the J gene TRBJ2-3; D is possibly TRBD2 (6 bases). CDR1 and CDR2 (germline): MDHEN, SYDVKM. This CDR3 is built from 16 residues. The V gene lost 3 bases and the J gene lost 6 bases, with 19 bases spanning the gap.

Only one count was recorded for this clone. The chain employs TRBV27 and TRBJ2-1; D is uncertain. The V and J ends lost 9 bases and 2 bases respectively, with 14 bases between them. Germline V lookup: CDR1 MNHEY, CDR2 SMNVEV (reference sequence). The CDR3 loop spans 14 amino acids. The CDR3 sequence is CARLPGSTYNEQFF. The DNA for the CDR3 is TGTGCCAGACTGCCCGGTTCGACCTACAATGAGCAGTTCTTC.

V is TRBV13 and J is TRBJ2-7; 11 bases line up with TRBD2. Germline-derived CDR1 and CDR2 are PRHDT and FYEKMQ (reference sequence). V lost 5 bases and J lost 1; bases outside the gene matches: 4. This CDR3 has 15 amino acids. CDR3 bases: TGTGCCAGCAGCGGACCTAGCGGGAGGTCCTACGAGCAGTACTTC. It codes for CASSGPSGRSYEQYF. The variable domain in full, completed from reference TRBV13 and TRBJ2-7, reads AAGVIQSPRHLIKEKRETATLKCYPIPRHDTVYWYQQGPGQDPQFLISFYEKMQSDKGSIPDRFSAQQFSDYHSELNMSSLELGDSALYFCASSGPSGRSYEQYFGPGTRLTVT.

The chain joins TRBV4-1 to TRBJ1-5; D not resolved. V gave up 1 base and J gave up 5 bases, with 15 bases separating them. CDR1 is MGHRA and CDR2 is YSYEKL in the germline V gene. The CDR3 runs 16 residues. The CDR3 region is CASSQGIMNTYQPQHF. In DNA form, the CDR3 reads TGCGCCAGCAGCCAAGGAATAATGAACACCTATCAGCCCCAGCATTTT.

This clone was seen more than once but under ten times. CDR3 DNA sequence: TGCGCCAGCAGCCGGGACAGGGAAGCGGGAGAGACCCAGTACTTC. The encoded protein is CASSRDREAGETQYF. This sequence joins TRBV4-3 and TRBJ2-5; 9 bases fit TRBD1. V dropped 4 bases and J dropped 4; count of bases not matched to a gene: 7. The CDR3 loop spans 15 amino acids. The V gene's germline CDR1 is LGHNA and CDR2 YSLEER.

This rearrangement joins TRBV2 to TRBJ2-5; 7 bases match TRBD2. The CDR3 covers 13 residues. V trimming: 8 bases; J trimming: 11 bases; junction bases outside the gene matches: 14. Germline lookup yields CDR1 SNHLY and CDR2 FYNNEI. CDR3 in amino acids: CASGSGTLLEQYF. Here the CDR3 DNA reads TGTGCCAGCGGGAGCGGGACTCTCCTTGAGCAGTACTTC.

The chain joins TRBV5-6 to TRBJ2-3; 9 nucleotides align to TRBD2. V gave up 2 bases and J gave up 1 base; unmatched junction bases: 8. Germline loops: CDR1 SGHDT, CDR2 YYEEEE. This CDR3 contains 17 residues. The CDR3 region is CASSFPSGIWGTDTQYF. The CDR3 DNA follows: TGTGCCAGCAGCTTCCCTAGCGGGATTTGGGGCACAGATACGCAGTATTTT.

The chain has TRBV27 and TRBJ2-7; a possible D gene is TRBD2 (5 bases). CDR3 length equals 14 residues. V lost 5 bases, J lost 0 bases, and 11 bases lay in between. Germline loops: CDR1 MNHEY, CDR2 SMNVEV (reference sequence). CDR3 coding DNA: TGTGCCAGCAGTCGGACTGTAAGCTCCTACGAGCAGTACTTC. This gives the protein CASSRTVSSYEQYF.

The chain carries TRBV19 and TRBJ2-3; TRBD1 agrees at 10 bases. Germline V gene sequence: CDR1 LNHDA, CDR2 SQIVND (reference sequence). The CDR3 extends over 16 amino acids. V trimming: 8 bases; J trimming: 8 bases; junction bases outside the gene matches: 16. The CDR3 DNA is TGTGCCAGTGGTCCCACCCGGACAGGGGGTAGTGCTACGCAGTATTTT. The encoded protein is CASGPTRTGGSATQYF.

The chain links TRBV11-2 to TRBJ1-2, with D maybe TRBD1 (6 bases). The CDR3 is 13 residues long. Per the germline V gene, CDR1 is SGHAT and CDR2 is FQNNGV. Trimming pared 5 bases from V and 8 bases from J, leaving 15 bases between. CDR3 protein: CASSRDRRGGYTF. CDR3 bases: TGTGCCAGCAGCCGTGACAGGAGAGGAGGCTACACCTTC.

The chain employs TRBV7-6 and TRBJ2-5; TRBD1 agrees at 8 bases. Germline values: CDR1 SGHVS, CDR2 FNYEAQ. The CDR3 length is 14 residues. V trimming: 6 bases; J trimming: 4 bases; junction bases outside the gene matches: 7. The CDR3 DNA follows: TGTGCCAGCAGGTTCCGGGACAGGTCAGAGACCCAGTACTTC. This codes for CASRFRDRSETQYF. Together with reference TRBV7-6 and TRBJ2-5, the CDR3 gives the full variable domain: GAGVSQSPRYKVTKRGQDVALRCDPISGHVSLYWYRQALGQGPEFLTYFNYEAQQDKSGLPNDRFSAERPEGSISTLTIQRTEQRDSAMYRCASRFRDRSETQYFGPGTRLLVL.

The V gene is TRBV5-1, the J gene TRBJ2-3; a possible D gene is TRBD2 (5 bases). CDR1 is SGHRS, CDR2 YFSETQ, per germline. The CDR3 sequence is 15 residues long. The V and J ends lost 0 bases and 1 base respectively, with 9 bases between them. The CDR3 protein is CASSLDGDRTDTQYF. CDR3 in DNA: TGCGCCAGCAGCTTGGACGGGGATCGCACAGATACGCAGTATTTT.

The chain carries TRBV27 and TRBJ2-5, with a weak D call TRBD1 (6 bases). The CDR3 covers 16 residues. Trimming shortened V by 6 bases and J by 2 bases, and 19 bases separated the two germline ends. The V gene's germline CDR1 is MNHEY and CDR2 SMNVEV (reference sequence). Written as DNA, the CDR3 is TGTGCCAGCAGAAGGAGCGGACAGTCATGGCAAGAGACCCAGTACTTC. Its protein product is CASRRSGQSWQETQYF.

The J gene is TRBJ2-1, the V gene TRBV7-3; TRBD2 matches 7 bases. CDR3 length equals 17 residues. Trimming at V came to 3 bases and at J to 5 bases, leaving 13 bases not matched to a gene. CDR1 and CDR2 (germline): SGHTA, FQGTGA. As DNA, the CDR3 is TGTGCCAGCAGCTTCACCAGGGCTTTGACTAGCCACAATGAGCAGTTCTTC. This translates into CASSFTRALTSHNEQFF.

The J gene is TRBJ2-3, the V gene TRBV5-6; 7 bases map to TRBD2. J lost 4 bases, V lost 2 bases, and 13 bases had no gene match. Germline values: CDR1 SGHDT, CDR2 YYEEEE. The CDR3 runs 17 residues. CDR3 in amino acids: CASSFVHQAGMPDTQYF. The CDR3 DNA is TGTGCCAGCAGCTTTGTCCACCAAGCGGGAATGCCAGATACGCAGTATTTT.

This chain uses TRBV7-9 with TRBJ1-4, with D uncertain. Trimming shortened V by 0 bases and J by 6 bases, and 5 bases separated the two germline ends. Germline CDR1 and CDR2: SEHNR and FQNEAQ (reference sequence). CDR3 size: 13 residues. The chain's CDR3 is CASSLARYEKLFF. Written as DNA, the CDR3 is TGTGCCAGCAGCTTAGCCCGGTATGAAAAACTGTTTTTT. The complete variable domain, with remaining parts taken from reference TRBV7-9 and TRBJ1-4, reads DTGVSQNPRHKITKRGQNVTFRCDPISEHNRLYWYRQTLGQGPEFLTYFQNEAQLEKSRLLSDRFSAERPKGSFSTLEIQRTEQGDSAMYLCASSLARYEKLFFGSGTQLSVL.

The chain recombines TRBV2 with TRBJ1-1, with D tentatively TRBD1 (6 bases). This CDR3 is built from 14 residues. Deletions cut 9 bases from V and 2 bases from J, with 16 bases between. Germline lookup yields CDR1 SNHLY and CDR2 FYNNEI. The CDR3 here is CASYRDTTNTEAFF. CDR3 in DNA: TGTGCCAGTTACCGGGACACAACAAACACTGAAGCTTTCTTT.

The V and J genes are TRBV7-3 and TRBJ2-2, with D maybe TRBD1 (6 bases). This CDR3 region has 14 residues. Germline V CDR1 and CDR2: SGHTA, FQGTGA. Trimming cost V 1 base and J 6 bases, with 9 bases left between them. CDR3 protein: CASSLNRAAGELFF. The CDR3 DNA reads TGTGCCAGCAGCTTAAACAGGGCGGCCGGGGAGCTGTTTTTT.

The chain links TRBV7-2 to TRBJ2-7; no clear D. The CDR3 runs 13 residues. CDR1 is SGHTA, CDR2 FQGNSA, per germline. Trimming cost V 2 bases and J 2 bases, with 7 bases left between them. CDR3 in DNA: TGTGCCAGCAGCTTATATCCGGCCTACGAGCAGTACTTC. Translating it yields CASSLYPAYEQYF. Filled out from reference TRBV7-2 and TRBJ2-7, the complete variable domain reads GAGVSQSPSNKVTEKGKDVELRCDPISGHTALYWYRQSLGQGLEFLIYFQGNSAPDKSGLPSDRFSAERTGGSVSTLTIQRTQQEDSAVYLCASSLYPAYEQYFGPGTRLTVT.